This entry describes one T cell receptor (beta chain). With 60 Vbeta and 13 Jbeta primers, the PCR was carried out. Assay: immunoSEQ multiplex PCR; the TCRdb copy retains only in-frame clones and omits some. The sample gives approximately 100,000 clones, approximately 79% of which show up once; approximately 3% is in the top ten. This sample is part of a study of cytomegalovirus exposure and HLA in healthy donors. V lost 3 bases and J 4 bases, leaving 13 bases between the germline ends. Germline CDR1 LNHDA, CDR2 SQIVND (reference sequence). The CDR3 spans 15 residues. What was sequenced was PBMCs. The TCR comes from a woman aged 40 to 49 in good health and CMV-seronegative. The chain is built from TRBV19 and TRBJ1-3, with a weak D call TRBD1 (6 bases). Written as DNA, the CDR3 is TGTGCCAGTAGTATCACCGGGACAACCGGAAACACCATATATTTT. Translating gives CASSITGTTGNTIYF.